This entry lists 31 T cell receptor beta chains sequenced from one sample in a study of blood T cell repertoires in COVID-19. TCRdb's copy holds only in-frame clones and misses some; the assay was immunoSEQ multiplex PCR. The table shows about 60,000 clones, with 80% to 95% occurring only once. The sequenced material came from peripheral blood. The receptors originated from a human donor with active COVID-19. The donor label of this sample is uncertain.

V gene TRBV5-1 combines with J gene TRBJ2-7; a weak D match, TRBD1 (6 bases). Deletions cut 0 bases from V and 3 bases from J, with 7 bases between. CDR3 size: 13 residues. Germline V lookup: CDR1 SGHRS, CDR2 YFSETQ. The CDR3: CASSLEQGYEQYV. The DNA of the CDR3 is TGCGCCAGCAGCTTGGAACAGGGCTACGAGCAGTACGTC.

The chain is built from TRBV13 and TRBJ1-2; 7 nucleotides match TRBD1. The V and J ends lost 5 bases and 0 bases, in that order; junction bases with no gene match: 6. This CDR3 has 15 amino acids. Germline CDR1 and CDR2: PRHDT and FYEKMQ (reference sequence). In DNA, the CDR3 is TGTGCCAGCAGCCCACAGGGGACTCCTAACTATGGCTACACCTTC. The encoded protein is CASSPQGTPNYGYTF. Complete variable domain (other parts from reference TRBV13 and TRBJ1-2): AAGVIQSPRHLIKEKRETATLKCYPIPRHDTVYWYQQGPGQDPQFLISFYEKMQSDKGSIPDRFSAQQFSDYHSELNMSSLELGDSALYFCASSPQGTPNYGYTFGSGTRLTVV.

The rearrangement uses TRBV25-1 and TRBJ1-3, with D possibly TRBD1 on 6 matching bases. CDR1 and CDR2 (germline): MGHDK, SYGVNS. Trimming left V 5 bases short and J 0 bases short, with 11 bases between. This CDR3 has 15 residues. The CDR3 is CASSSQDSSGNTIYF. As DNA, the CDR3 is TGTGCCAGCAGTAGCCAGGACAGCTCTGGAAACACCATATATTTT.

This chain links TRBV27 with TRBJ2-1; no reliable D call. Per the germline V gene, CDR1 is MNHEY and CDR2 is SMNVEV (reference sequence). V lost 0 bases and J 1 base, leaving 7 bases between the germline ends. The CDR3 spans 15 residues. CDR3: CASSLSRVSYNEQFF. The CDR3 DNA is TGTGCCAGCAGTTTATCACGGGTTTCCTACAATGAGCAGTTCTTC.

The chain carries TRBV9 and TRBJ2-1; 8 bases align to TRBD1. Germline V gene data show CDR1 as SGDLS and CDR2 as YYNGEE. The CDR3 contains 14 residues. The trim removed 8 bases at V and 8 bases at J, leaving 12 bases unmatched. CDR3 region: CASAGTGTVDEQFF. The CDR3 DNA follows: TGTGCCAGTGCCGGGACAGGCACGGTCGATGAGCAGTTCTTC.

V and J are TRBV9 and TRBJ1-2; TRBD1 agrees at 9 bases. Germline V gene sequence: CDR1 SGDLS, CDR2 YYNGEE. The trim removed 0 bases at V and 9 bases at J, leaving 9 bases unmatched. The CDR3 runs to 15 residues. The DNA of the CDR3 is TGTGCCAGCAGCGTAGAGCCGGACAGGGGCCTAAGCTACACCTTC. Residues: CASSVEPDRGLSYTF.

The genes are TRBV7-9 and TRBJ2-5; 7 nucleotides match TRBD1. The ends lost 6 bases at V and 7 bases at J; junction bases unmatched: 11. CDR1 and CDR2 from the germline V gene are SEHNR and FQNEAQ (reference sequence). The CDR3 contains 14 residues. Written as DNA, the CDR3 is TGTGCCAGCAGTGGGACAGCAGCACCGGGGACCCAGTACTTC. Its translation is CASSGTAAPGTQYF.

With regard to this clone: At one end the junction does not follow the germline gene, possibly because of a read error. CDR3 in DNA: TGTGCTAGCAGCTCAGTTCCTAGTTCCAATGAGCAGTTCTTC. This codes for CASSSVPSSNEQFF. The gene calls are TRBV7-7 and TRBJ2-1; D not resolved. The germline V gene has CDR1 SSHAT and CDR2 FNYEAQ (reference sequence). This CDR3 contains 14 residues.

By frequency in the sample, this clone is large (0.1 to 1%). This chain connects TRBV19 to TRBJ2-7; D is possibly TRBD1 (5 bases). This CDR3 has 16 amino acids. Trimming removed 3 bases from V and 0 bases from J, with 15 bases in between. In germline, CDR1 is LNHDA, CDR2 SQIVND (reference sequence). The CDR3 reads CASSMDTGTPSYEQYF. The CDR3 bases are TGTGCCAGTAGTATGGACACAGGAACTCCCTCCTACGAGCAGTACTTC.

The CDR3 region is CASSFGVPPLHF. The CDR3 bases are TGTGCCAGCAGTTTCGGAGTTCCACCCCTCCACTTT. V gene TRBV6-2 or TRBV6-3 combines with J gene TRBJ1-6; D unresolved. Germline V gene data show CDR1 as MNHEY and CDR2 as SVGEGT. V was shortened by 4 bases and J by 11 bases, with 9 bases between the two germline ends. The CDR3 is 12 residues long.

The V gene is TRBV19, the J gene TRBJ2-7; 9 bases are shared with TRBD1. The CDR3 totals 15 residues. In germline, CDR1 is LNHDA, CDR2 SQIVND (reference sequence). V was clipped by 3 bases and J by 3 bases; unmatched bases: 6. CDR3 loop: CASSIAGTGFYEQYF. In DNA form, the CDR3 reads TGTGCCAGTAGTATCGCGGGGACAGGGTTCTACGAGCAGTACTTC. The full variable domain, with the rest looked up from reference TRBV19 and TRBJ2-7, is DGGITQSPKYLFRKEGQNVTLSCEQNLNHDAMYWYRQDPGQGLRLIYYSQIVNDFQKGDIAEGYSVSREKKESFPLTVTSAQKNPTAFYLCASSIAGTGFYEQYFGPGTRLTVT.

This chain connects TRBV6-1 to TRBJ1-2; D ambiguous. CDR3 size: 12 residues. Trimming took 3 bases from V and 2 from J, leaving 4 bases between them. Germline V gene sequence: CDR1 MNHNS, CDR2 SASEGT. The CDR3 reads CASSESNYGYTF. The CDR3 DNA follows: TGTGCCAGCAGTGAGTCGAACTATGGCTACACCTTC.

V gene TRBV28 combines with J gene TRBJ1-2; no reliable D call. This CDR3 is 12 amino acids long. CDR1 is MDHEN and CDR2 is SYDVKM in the germline V gene. V lost 5 bases, J lost 4 bases, and 8 bases lay in between. In DNA form, the CDR3 reads TGTGCCAGCAGTCCTAGACCCTATGGCTACACCTTC. Encoded protein: CASSPRPYGYTF.

The V and J genes are TRBV2 and TRBJ2-1, with 9 bases identical to TRBD1. CDR1 and CDR2 (germline): SNHLY, FYNNEI. The ends lost 8 bases at V and 7 bases at J; junction bases unmatched: 3. The CDR3 covers 12 residues. The CDR3 sequence is CASGDRVNEQFF. The CDR3 nucleotides read TGTGCCAGCGGGGACAGGGTGAATGAGCAGTTCTTC. Full variable domain (remainder filled in from reference TRBV2 and TRBJ2-1): EPEVTQTPSHQVTQMGQEVILRCVPISNHLYFYWYRQILGQKVEFLVSFYNNEISEKSEIFDDQFSVERPDGSNFTLKIRSTKLEDSAMYFCASGDRVNEQFFGPGTRLTVL.

The genes are TRBV20-1 and TRBJ2-2; 10 nucleotides align to TRBD2. CDR1 is DFQATT, CDR2 SNEGSKA, per germline (reference sequence). The CDR3 extends over 15 amino acids. J gave up 6 bases and V 3 bases, and 7 bases lay outside the gene matches. For the CDR3, the DNA is TGCAGTGCTAGTACCAGCGGGGGGGCCTCCGGGGAGCTGTTTTTT. Residues: CSASTSGGASGELFF.

The CDR3 DNA sequence: TGTGCCAGCAGCGCCCAGAATAGCGGGAGGGCCGCTGAGCAGTTCTTC. It encodes CASSAQNSGRAAEQFF. V usage is TRBV5-4 and J usage is TRBJ2-1; 11 bases map to TRBD2. V was clipped by 4 bases and J by 9 bases; unmatched bases: 12. The CDR3 has 16 residues. Per germline, CDR1 SGHNT and CDR2 YYREEE (reference sequence).

The chain has TRBV9 and TRBJ1-6; tentative D call: TRBD1 (5 bases). Germline loops: CDR1 SGDLS, CDR2 YYNGEE. Trimming cost V 3 bases and J 1 base, with 17 bases left between them. The CDR3 loop spans 18 amino acids. This CDR3 is CASSASGPPGSYNSPLHF. The CDR3 DNA reads as TGTGCCAGCAGCGCTTCTGGGCCCCCAGGGTCCTATAATTCACCCCTCCACTTT.

The chain joins TRBV6-1 to TRBJ1-1; no definite D call. Trimming left V 2 bases short and J 3 bases short, with 10 bases between. The CDR3 has 14 amino acids. Germline CDR1 and CDR2: MNHNS and SASEGT. In DNA, the CDR3 is TGTGCCAGCAGTGAATCAGAGGGATACACTGAAGCTTTCTTT. Amino acids: CASSESEGYTEAFF.

The genes are TRBV27 and TRBJ2-5, with TRBD1 matching 9 bases. The ends lost 8 bases at V and 5 bases at J; junction bases unmatched: 9. This CDR3 has 14 amino acids. Germline V gives CDR1 MNHEY, CDR2 SMNVEV (reference sequence). The CDR3 reads CASGPTGGWETQYF. The CDR3 DNA reads TGTGCCAGCGGACCAACAGGGGGCTGGGAGACCCAGTACTTC.

This clone came up once. J is TRBJ2-5 and V is TRBV7-3; TRBD2 agrees at 8 bases. The CDR3 has 13 residues. V gave up 3 bases and J gave up 5 bases; unmatched junction bases: 2. Germline assignment: CDR1 SGHTA and CDR2 FQGTGA. The CDR3 DNA follows: TGTGCCAGCAGCTTGACTAGCGTGGAGACCCAGTACTTC. This encodes CASSLTSVETQYF.

This clone was recorded once. This chain uses TRBV10-3 with TRBJ1-5; 10 nucleotides match TRBD1. Germline values: CDR1 ENHRY, CDR2 SYGVKD. The CDR3 totals 18 residues. V lost 0 bases, J lost 3 bases, and 8 bases stayed unmatched. CDR3 sequence: CAISESDWGQGNNQPQHF. As DNA, the CDR3 is TGTGCCATCAGTGAGTCGGATTGGGGACAGGGGAACAATCAGCCCCAGCATTTT.

The rearrangement uses TRBV18 and TRBJ2-3; D uncertain. This CDR3 comprises 12 residues. The V end lost 2 bases, the J end lost 8 bases, and 8 bases lay between the germline ends. Germline V lookup: CDR1 KGHSH, CDR2 LQKENI. CDR3 DNA: TGTGCCAGCTCACCAGAGGCTAGTACGCAGTATTTT. Amino acids: CASSPEASTQYF.

This clone was counted only a few times. The rearrangement joins TRBV11-2 to TRBJ1-5; a possible D gene is TRBD1 (6 bases). This CDR3 comprises 16 residues. The V gene's germline CDR1 is SGHAT and CDR2 FQNNGV. V was trimmed by 7 bases and J by 2 bases, leaving 18 bases between them. The CDR3 loop reads CASTKRGGCGNQPQHF. The CDR3 region has the DNA TGTGCCAGCACCAAACGGGGGGGCTGTGGCAATCAGCCCCAGCATTTT.

This rearrangement joins TRBV28 to TRBJ2-1, with 12 bases fitting TRBD2. This CDR3 is built from 15 residues. CDR1 and CDR2 from the germline V gene are MDHEN and SYDVKM. V lost 5 bases, J lost 4 bases, and 3 bases stayed unmatched. The CDR3 reads CASSPGLAGYNEQFF. For the CDR3, the DNA is TGTGCCAGCAGTCCGGGACTAGCGGGTTACAATGAGCAGTTCTTC.

The chain has TRBV6-1 and TRBJ2-5; D uncertain. V was pared by 2 bases and J by 0 bases, with 7 bases between. The length of the CDR3 is 14 residues. Per the germline V gene, CDR1 is MNHNS and CDR2 is SASEGT. For the CDR3, the DNA is TGTGCCAGCAGTGAATATGCGTACCAAGAGACCCAGTACTTC. Protein sequence: CASSEYAYQETQYF.

This chain connects TRBV29-1 to TRBJ2-7, with 10 bases fitting TRBD1. Germline V gene sequence: CDR1 SQVTM, CDR2 ANQGSEA. This CDR3 contains 13 residues. V was clipped by 7 bases and J by 0 bases; unmatched bases: 3. The CDR3 reads CSAGDRGSYEQYF. CDR3 DNA sequence: TGCAGCGCCGGGGACAGGGGCTCCTACGAGCAGTACTTC.

This clone was observed a single time. The chain joins TRBV24-1 to TRBJ2-1; TRBD2 agrees at 7 bases. The germline gives CDR1 KGHDR, CDR2 SFDVKD. The CDR3 consists of 14 residues. J gave up 4 bases and V 4 bases, and 3 bases lay outside the gene matches. The CDR3 coding sequence is TGTGCCACCAGTGAGTCTAGCGGTTACAATGAGCAGTTCTTC. The encoded protein is CATSESSGYNEQFF.

In nucleotides, the CDR3 is TGTGCCAGCAGCGCCGGGTCCACTGAAGCTTTCTTT. It encodes CASSAGSTEAFF. The chain joins TRBV9 to TRBJ1-1; no firm D call. V shed 3 bases and J shed 4 bases, with 7 bases lying between them. The germline V gene has CDR1 SGDLS and CDR2 YYNGEE. This CDR3 has 12 amino acids. Full variable domain (outside the CDR3, taken from reference TRBV9 and TRBJ1-1): DSGVTQTPKHLITATGQRVTLRCSPRSGDLSVYWYQQSLDQGLQFLIQYYNGEERAKGNILERFSAQQFPDLHSELNLSSLELGDSALYFCASSAGSTEAFFGQGTRLTVV.

The chain combines TRBV18 with TRBJ2-6, with D possibly matching TRBD1 (6 bases). Trimming cost V 7 bases and J 1 base, with 17 bases left between them. Germline CDR1 and CDR2: KGHSH and LQKENI. There are 17 residues in the CDR3. CDR3 sequence (DNA): TGTGCCAGCTTACAGGACAGTTTAAAGTCTGGGGCCAACGTCCTGACTTTC. Translation: CASLQDSLKSGANVLTF. The full variable domain, in which reference TRBV18 and TRBJ2-6 provide the parts outside the CDR3, is NAGVMQNPRHLVRRRGQEARLRCSPMKGHSHVYWYRQLPEEGLKFMVYLQKENIIDESGMPKERFSAEFPKEGPSILRIQQVVRGDSAAYFCASLQDSLKSGANVLTFGAGSRLTVL.

The CDR3 nucleotides read TGCGCCAGCAGCCAGACAGGGAGAGGCAATCAGCCCCAGCATTTT. This sequence encodes CASSQTGRGNQPQHF. The chain couples TRBV4-3 to TRBJ1-5, with 7 nucleotides matching TRBD1. Germline trimming cut 3 bases from V and 2 bases from J; bases unmatched to any gene: 4. Germline assignment: CDR1 LGHNA and CDR2 YSLEER. This CDR3 region has 15 residues.

J is TRBJ1-1 and V is TRBV2; 8 bases are a match to TRBD1. The CDR3 runs to 15 residues. V lost 6 bases to trimming and J lost 6 bases; unmatched junction nucleotides: 12. Germline V CDR1 and CDR2: SNHLY, FYNNEI. CDR3 amino acids: CASSRLQGVRAEAFF. The CDR3 region has the DNA TGTGCCAGCAGCCGTTTACAGGGGGTTAGAGCTGAAGCTTTCTTT. Variable domain in full (rest from reference TRBV2 and TRBJ1-1): EPEVTQTPSHQVTQMGQEVILRCVPISNHLYFYWYRQILGQKVEFLVSFYNNEISEKSEIFDDQFSVERPDGSNFTLKIRSTKLEDSAMYFCASSRLQGVRAEAFFGQGTRLTVV.